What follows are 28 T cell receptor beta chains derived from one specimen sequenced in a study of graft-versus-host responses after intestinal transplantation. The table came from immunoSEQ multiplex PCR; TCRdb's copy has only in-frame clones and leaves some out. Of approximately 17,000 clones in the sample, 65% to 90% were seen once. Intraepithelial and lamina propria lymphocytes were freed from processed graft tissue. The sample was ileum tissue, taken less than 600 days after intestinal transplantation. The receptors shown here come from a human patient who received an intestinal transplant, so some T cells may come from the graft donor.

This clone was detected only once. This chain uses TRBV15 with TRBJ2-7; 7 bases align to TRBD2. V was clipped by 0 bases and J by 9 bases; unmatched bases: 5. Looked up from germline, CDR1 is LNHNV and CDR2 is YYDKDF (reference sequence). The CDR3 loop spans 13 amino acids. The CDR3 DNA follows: TGTGCCACCAGCAGAGATGGGAGGGCGGCGCAGTACTTC. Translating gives CATSRDGRAAQYF. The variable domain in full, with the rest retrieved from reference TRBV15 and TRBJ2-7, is DAMVIQNPRYQVTQFGKPVTLSCSQTLNHNVMYWYQQKSSQAPKLLFHYYDKDFNNEADTPDNFQSRRPNTSFCFLDIRSPGLGDTAMYLCATSRDGRAAQYFGPGTRLTVT.

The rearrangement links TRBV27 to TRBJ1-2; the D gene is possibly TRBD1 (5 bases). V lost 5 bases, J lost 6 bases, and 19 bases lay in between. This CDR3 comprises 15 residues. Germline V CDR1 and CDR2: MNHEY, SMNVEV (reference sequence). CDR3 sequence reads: CASSVHRLPQNGYTF. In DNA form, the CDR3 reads TGTGCCAGCAGTGTCCACAGGCTCCCTCAGAATGGCTACACCTTC.

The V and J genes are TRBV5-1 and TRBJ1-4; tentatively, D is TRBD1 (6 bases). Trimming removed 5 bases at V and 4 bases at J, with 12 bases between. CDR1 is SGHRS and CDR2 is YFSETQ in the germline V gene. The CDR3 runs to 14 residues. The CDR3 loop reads CASRPQGFNEKLFF. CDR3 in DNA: TGCGCCAGCAGGCCACAGGGATTTAATGAAAAACTGTTTTTT.

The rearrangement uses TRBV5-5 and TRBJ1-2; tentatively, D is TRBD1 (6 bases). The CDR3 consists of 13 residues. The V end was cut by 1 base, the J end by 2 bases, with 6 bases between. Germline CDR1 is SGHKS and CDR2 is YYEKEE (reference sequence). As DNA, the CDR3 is TGTGCCAGCAGCTTGAGGGGGAACTATGGCTACACCTTC. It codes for CASSLRGNYGYTF.

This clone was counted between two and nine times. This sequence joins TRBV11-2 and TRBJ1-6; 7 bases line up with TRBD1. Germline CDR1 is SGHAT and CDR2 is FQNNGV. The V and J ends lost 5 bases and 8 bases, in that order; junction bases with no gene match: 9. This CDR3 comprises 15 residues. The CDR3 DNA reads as TGTGCCAGCAGCCCAAGGCTCGGGACAGATTCACCCCTCCACTTT. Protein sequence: CASSPRLGTDSPLHF.

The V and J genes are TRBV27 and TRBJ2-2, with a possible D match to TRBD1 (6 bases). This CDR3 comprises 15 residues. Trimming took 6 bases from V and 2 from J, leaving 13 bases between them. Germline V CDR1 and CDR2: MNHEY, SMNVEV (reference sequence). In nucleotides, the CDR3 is TGTGCCAGCAGCGGGGACAAAGAAAACACCGGGGAGCTGTTTTTT. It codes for CASSGDKENTGELFF.

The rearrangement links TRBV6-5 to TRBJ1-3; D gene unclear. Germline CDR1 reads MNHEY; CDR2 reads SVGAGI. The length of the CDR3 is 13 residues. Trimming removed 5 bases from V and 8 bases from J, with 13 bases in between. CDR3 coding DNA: TGTGCCAGCAGTGAGGCAGGCCGAGACACCATATATTTT. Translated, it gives CASSEAGRDTIYF.

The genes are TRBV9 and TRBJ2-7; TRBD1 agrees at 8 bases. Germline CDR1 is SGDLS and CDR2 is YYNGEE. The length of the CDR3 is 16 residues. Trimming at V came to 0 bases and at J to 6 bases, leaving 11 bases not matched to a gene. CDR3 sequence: CASSVDSGQGPSEQYF. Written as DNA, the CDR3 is TGTGCCAGCAGCGTAGATAGCGGACAGGGCCCCTCCGAGCAGTACTTC.

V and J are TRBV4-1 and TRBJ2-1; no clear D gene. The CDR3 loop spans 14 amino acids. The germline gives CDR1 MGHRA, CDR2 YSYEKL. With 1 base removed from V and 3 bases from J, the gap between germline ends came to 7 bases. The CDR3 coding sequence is TGCGCCAGCAGCCAAGGGTACGGCTACAATGAGCAGTTCTTC. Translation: CASSQGYGYNEQFF.

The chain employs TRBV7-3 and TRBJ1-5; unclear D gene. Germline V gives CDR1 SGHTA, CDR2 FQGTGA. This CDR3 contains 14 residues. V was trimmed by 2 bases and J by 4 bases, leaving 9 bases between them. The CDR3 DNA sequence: TGTGCCAGCAGCTTAGCACGGTTTAATCAGCCCCAGCATTTT. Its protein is CASSLARFNQPQHF.

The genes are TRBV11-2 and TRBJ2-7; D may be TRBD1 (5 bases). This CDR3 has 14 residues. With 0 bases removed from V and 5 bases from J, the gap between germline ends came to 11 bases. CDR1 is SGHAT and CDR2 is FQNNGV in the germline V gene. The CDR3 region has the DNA TGTGCCAGCAGCTTAGATGGGGCAGGGAACGAGCAGTACTTC. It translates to CASSLDGAGNEQYF.

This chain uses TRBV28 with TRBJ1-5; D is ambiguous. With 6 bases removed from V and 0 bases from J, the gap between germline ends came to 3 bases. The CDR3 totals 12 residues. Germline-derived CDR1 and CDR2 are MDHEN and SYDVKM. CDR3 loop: CASSPSNQPQHF. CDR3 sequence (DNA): TGTGCCAGCAGCCCTAGCAATCAGCCCCAGCATTTT.

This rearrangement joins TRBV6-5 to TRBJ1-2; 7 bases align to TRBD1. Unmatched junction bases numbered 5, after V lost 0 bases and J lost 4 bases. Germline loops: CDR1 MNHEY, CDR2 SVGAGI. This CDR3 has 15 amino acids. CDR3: CASSYSRQGVYGYTF. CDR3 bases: TGTGCCAGCAGTTACTCCCGACAGGGAGTCTATGGCTACACCTTC.

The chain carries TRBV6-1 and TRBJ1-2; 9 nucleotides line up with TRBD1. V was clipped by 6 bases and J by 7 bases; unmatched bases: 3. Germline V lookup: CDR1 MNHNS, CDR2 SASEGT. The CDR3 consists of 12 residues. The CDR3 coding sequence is TGTGCCAGCAGCCTACAGGGGGCTGGCTACACCTTC. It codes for CASSLQGAGYTF.

This CDR3 is CASSEGQGTTEAFF. DNA of the CDR3: TGTGCCAGCTCCGAGGGACAGGGGACCACTGAAGCTTTCTTT. This rearrangement joins TRBV18 to TRBJ1-1; TRBD1 matches 10 bases. CDR1 is KGHSH and CDR2 is LQKENI in the germline V gene. Germline trimming cut 6 bases from V and 4 bases from J; bases unmatched to any gene: 5. The CDR3 totals 14 residues.

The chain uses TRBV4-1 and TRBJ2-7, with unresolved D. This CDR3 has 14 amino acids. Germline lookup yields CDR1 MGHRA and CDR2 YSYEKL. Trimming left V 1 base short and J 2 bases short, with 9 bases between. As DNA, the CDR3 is TGCGCCAGCAGCCAAGCTCAAACGGCCTACGAGCAGTACTTC. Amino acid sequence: CASSQAQTAYEQYF.

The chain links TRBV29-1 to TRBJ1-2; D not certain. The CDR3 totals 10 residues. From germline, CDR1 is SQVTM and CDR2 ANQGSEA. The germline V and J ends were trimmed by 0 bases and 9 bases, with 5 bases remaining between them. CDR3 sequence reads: CSVEEGSYTF. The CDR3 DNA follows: TGCAGCGTTGAAGAGGGGAGCTACACCTTC.

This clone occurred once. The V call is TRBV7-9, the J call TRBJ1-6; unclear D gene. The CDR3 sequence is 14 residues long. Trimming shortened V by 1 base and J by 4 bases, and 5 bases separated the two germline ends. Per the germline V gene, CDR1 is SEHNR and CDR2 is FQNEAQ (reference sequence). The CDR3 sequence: CASSLEQYNSPLHF. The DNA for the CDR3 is TGTGCCAGCAGCTTAGAACAGTATAATTCACCCCTCCACTTT.

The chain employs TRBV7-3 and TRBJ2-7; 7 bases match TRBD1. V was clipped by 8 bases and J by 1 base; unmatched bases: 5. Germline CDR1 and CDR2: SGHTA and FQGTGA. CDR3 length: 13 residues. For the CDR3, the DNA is TGTGCCAGCGGTAGGGGGCCTTCCTACGAGCAGTACTTC. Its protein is CASGRGPSYEQYF.

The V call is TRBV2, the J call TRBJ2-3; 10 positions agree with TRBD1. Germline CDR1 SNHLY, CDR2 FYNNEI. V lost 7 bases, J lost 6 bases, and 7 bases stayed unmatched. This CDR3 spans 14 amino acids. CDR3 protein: CASKRQGADDTQYF. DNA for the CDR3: TGTGCCAGCAAACGACAGGGGGCGGACGATACGCAGTATTTT.

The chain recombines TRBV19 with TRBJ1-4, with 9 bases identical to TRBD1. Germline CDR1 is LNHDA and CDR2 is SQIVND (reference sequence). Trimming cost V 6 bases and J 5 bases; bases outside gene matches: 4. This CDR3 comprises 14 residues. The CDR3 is CASRSGQGNEKLFF. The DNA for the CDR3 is TGTGCCAGTAGGTCAGGACAGGGGAATGAAAAACTGTTTTTT. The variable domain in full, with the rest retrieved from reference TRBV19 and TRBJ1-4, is DGGITQSPKYLFRKEGQNVTLSCEQNLNHDAMYWYRQDPGQGLRLIYYSQIVNDFQKGDIAEGYSVSREKKESFPLTVTSAQKNPTAFYLCASRSGQGNEKLFFGSGTQLSVL.

This CDR3 reads CASKEQPTNYGYTF. CDR3 nucleotide sequence: TGTGCCAGTAAGGAACAGCCTACTAACTATGGCTACACCTTC. This chain links TRBV19 with TRBJ1-2; D is uncertain. The CDR3 covers 14 residues. V shed 7 bases and J shed 0 bases, with 12 bases lying between them. Per the germline V gene, CDR1 is LNHDA and CDR2 is SQIVND (reference sequence).

CDR3 DNA: TGTGCCAGCTCACCCCCCGGTTGGGAGGCCGACGAGCAGTACTTC. Its translation: CASSPPGWEADEQYF. The V call is TRBV18, the J call TRBJ2-7; D may be TRBD2 (6 bases). Trimming removed 3 bases at V and 5 bases at J, with 17 bases between. CDR3 size: 15 residues. In germline, CDR1 is KGHSH, CDR2 LQKENI.

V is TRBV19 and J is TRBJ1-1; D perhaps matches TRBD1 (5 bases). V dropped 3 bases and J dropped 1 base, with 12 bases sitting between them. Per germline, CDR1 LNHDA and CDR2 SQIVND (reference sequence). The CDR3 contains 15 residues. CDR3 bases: TGTGCCAGTAGTATTGGGGCATTAGAGAACACTGAAGCTTTCTTT. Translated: CASSIGALENTEAFF.

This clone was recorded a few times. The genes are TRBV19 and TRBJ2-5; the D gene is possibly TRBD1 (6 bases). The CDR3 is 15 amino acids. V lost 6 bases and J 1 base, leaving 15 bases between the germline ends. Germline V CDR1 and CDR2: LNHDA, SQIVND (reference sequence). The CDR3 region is CASSRGGDPQETQYF. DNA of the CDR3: TGTGCCAGTAGCCGAGGGGGAGATCCCCAAGAGACCCAGTACTTC.

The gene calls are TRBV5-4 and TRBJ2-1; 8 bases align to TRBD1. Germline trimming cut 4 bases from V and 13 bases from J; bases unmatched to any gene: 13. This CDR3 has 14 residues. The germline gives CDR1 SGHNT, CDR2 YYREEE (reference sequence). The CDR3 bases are TGTGCCAGCAGCGACAGGGGACGGTGGGATCAACAGTTCTTC. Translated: CASSDRGRWDQQFF.

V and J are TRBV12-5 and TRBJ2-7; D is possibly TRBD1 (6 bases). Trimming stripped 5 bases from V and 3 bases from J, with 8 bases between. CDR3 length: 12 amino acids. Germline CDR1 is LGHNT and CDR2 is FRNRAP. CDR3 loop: CASGPDSYEQYF. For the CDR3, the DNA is TGTGCTAGTGGTCCGGACAGCTACGAGCAGTACTTC.

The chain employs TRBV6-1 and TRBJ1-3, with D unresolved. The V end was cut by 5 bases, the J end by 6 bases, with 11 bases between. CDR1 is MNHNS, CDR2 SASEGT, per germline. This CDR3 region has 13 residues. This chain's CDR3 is CASSPREANTIYF. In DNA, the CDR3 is TGTGCCAGCAGTCCCCGGGAGGCAAACACCATATATTTT.